This T cell receptor beta chain was sequenced during a study of shared clonotypes between healthy human individuals. Spread over ten immunoSEQ deep assay plates, unsorted PBMC DNA underwent sequencing. Per the study methods: Filtering differed for immunoSEQ, which gave only junction sequences without quality scores. The data were produced by immunoSEQ multiplex PCR, yet TCRdb's version contains in-frame clones alone and is incomplete. That table gives V, J and clone size, and the DNA gave D and trimming. The sample gives more than 400,000 clones, approximately 80% of which show up once; around 12% is in the top ten. The TCR originated in a woman in her forties in good health. Some clones in this sample may be carry-over from other donors' samples. What was sequenced was PBMCs.

This CDR3 is CASSVSGRGYEQYF. CDR3 bases: TGTGCCAGCAGTGTGAGCGGGAGGGGCTACGAGCAGTACTTC. The chain links TRBV27 to TRBJ2-7; 10 bases fit TRBD2. The CDR3 loop spans 14 amino acids. Germline V gene sequence: CDR1 MNHEY, CDR2 SMNVEV (reference sequence). Trimming cost V 5 bases and J 3 bases; bases outside gene matches: 4.